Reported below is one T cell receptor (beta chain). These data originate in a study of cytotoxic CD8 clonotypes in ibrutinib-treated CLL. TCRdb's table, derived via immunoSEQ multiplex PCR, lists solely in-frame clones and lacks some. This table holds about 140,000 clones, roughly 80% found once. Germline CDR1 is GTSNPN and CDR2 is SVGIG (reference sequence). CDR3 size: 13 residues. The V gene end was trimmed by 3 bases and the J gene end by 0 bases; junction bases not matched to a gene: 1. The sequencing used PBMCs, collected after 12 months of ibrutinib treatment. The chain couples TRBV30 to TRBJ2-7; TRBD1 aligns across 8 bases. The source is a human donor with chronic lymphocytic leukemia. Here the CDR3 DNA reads TGTGCCTGGAGGGGACAGGCCTCCTACGAGCAGTACTTC. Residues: CAWRGQASYEQYF.